The 24 T cell receptor beta chains presented below share a single source sample, sequenced in a study of CD8+CD57+ T cells in acquired aplastic anemia. Before being chosen for sequencing, patients had shown CD8+CD57+ cell expansion by flow cytometry. Genomic DNA, the template, was used for profiling of the TCR beta VDJ and CDR3. TCRdb itself ran the reads through MiXCR, one entry per CDR3 protein. Of under 250,000 distinct CDR3 sequences listed, more than 45% were seen once; the top ten hold approximately 8%. The sample was sorted CD4+, CD8+, or CD8+CD57+ T cells (not recorded which) from PBMCs. Receptors originate from a human donor with aplastic anemia.

This chain links TRBV7-9 with TRBJ1-1; 10 nucleotides agree with TRBD1. This CDR3 has 20 amino acids. V shed 6 bases, J shed 4 bases, and the junction held 23 bases outside the gene matches. Germline V CDR1 and CDR2: SEHNR, FQNEAQ (reference sequence). CDR3 protein: CASSPVGKLGTGVLSTEAFF. The DNA of the CDR3 is TGTGCCAGCAGTCCCGTTGGGAAGTTGGGGACAGGGGTTTTGAGCACTGAAGCTTTCTTT. Filled out from reference TRBV7-9 and TRBJ1-1, the complete variable domain reads DTGVSQNPRHKITKRGQNVTFRCDPISEHNRLYWYRQTLGQGPEFLTYFQNEAQLEKSRLLSDRFSAERPKGSFSTLEIQRTEQGDSAMYLCASSPVGKLGTGVLSTEAFFGQGTRLTVV.

This chain links TRBV25-1 with TRBJ2-3, with D unresolved. The CDR3 is made up of 14 amino acids. V was shortened by 2 bases and J by 2 bases, with 8 bases between the two germline ends. The germline CDR1 and CDR2 sequences are MGHDK and SYGVNS. The CDR3 region is CASSEMAATDTQYF. The CDR3 DNA follows: TGTGCCAGCAGTGAAATGGCCGCCACAGATACGCAGTATTTT. The entire variable domain, with the rest obtained from reference TRBV25-1 and TRBJ2-3, is as follows: EADIYQTPRYLVIGTGKKITLECSQTMGHDKMYWYQQDPGMELHLIHYSYGVNSTEKGDLSSESTVSRIRTEHFPLTLESARPSHTSQYLCASSEMAATDTQYFGPGTRLTVL.

About this clonotype itself: The junction departs from germline at one end; a sequencing error may be responsible. This chain connects TRBV7-9 to TRBJ1-5; TRBD1 agrees at 8 bases. The CDR3 loop spans 15 amino acids. CDR1 and CDR2 (germline): SEHNR, FQNEAQ (reference sequence). Here the CDR3 reads CASSSNGQGGEPRHF. The CDR3 DNA is TGTGCCAGCAGTTCCAACGGACAGGGAGGTGAGCCCCGGCATTTT.

This rearrangement joins TRBV5-1 to TRBJ2-2; D possibly corresponds to TRBD1 (5 bases). The CDR3 totals 12 residues. Trimming stripped 6 bases from V and 4 bases from J, with 7 bases between. Germline V lookup: CDR1 SGHRS, CDR2 YFSETQ. The CDR3 DNA sequence: TGCGCCAGCAACAGGCCCACCGGGGAGCTGTTTTTT. It specifies CASNRPTGELFF.

This clonotype was recorded at least ten times. V usage is TRBV7-8 and J usage is TRBJ2-5; D uncertain. V was clipped by 5 bases and J by 0 bases, with 10 bases between them. The CDR3 totals 14 residues. Per the germline V gene, CDR1 is SGHVS and CDR2 is FQNEAQ. For the CDR3, the DNA is TGTGCCAGCAGCCTCCGTCTTTACCAAGAGACCCAGTACTTC. Translating it yields CASSLRLYQETQYF.

This clonotype showed up just a few times. The chain's CDR3 is CASSLNRAVSPLHF. CDR3 coding DNA: TGTGCCAGCAGCCTCAATAGAGCTGTATCACCCCTCCACTTT. J is TRBJ1-6 and V is TRBV7-6; D is undetermined. The germline V and J ends were trimmed by 5 bases and 10 bases, with 15 bases remaining between them. This CDR3 spans 14 amino acids. Germline CDR1 is SGHVS and CDR2 is FNYEAQ.

The CDR3 region has the DNA TGTGCCACCAGCAGCGGGGGTTACTCCTACAATGAGCAGTTCTTC. This gives the protein CATSSGGYSYNEQFF. V is TRBV15 and J is TRBJ2-1, with D tentatively TRBD2 (6 bases). Germline V CDR1 and CDR2: LNHNV, YYDKDF (reference sequence). The CDR3 covers 15 residues. Trimming stripped 3 bases from V and 0 bases from J, with 9 bases between.

This clonotype was seen many times. Here the CDR3 reads CSDNRANGYTF. CDR3 DNA sequence: TGCAGCGACAACAGGGCAAACGGCTACACCTTC. The chain has TRBV29-1 and TRBJ1-2; TRBD1 is a possible D gene (6 bases). The CDR3 extends over 11 amino acids. Trimming took off 7 bases at V and 8 bases at J, with 14 bases between the two ends. Germline assignment: CDR1 SQVTM and CDR2 ANQGSEA.

There are many counts of this clonotype. This chain links TRBV20-1 with TRBJ1-5, with a weak D call TRBD1 (5 bases). With 4 bases removed from V and 0 bases from J, the gap between germline ends came to 13 bases. Germline V gene lookup returns CDR1 DFQATT and CDR2 SNEGSKA (reference sequence). This CDR3 is 15 amino acids long. The DNA of the CDR3 is TGCAGTGCTAAACTATACAGGAATAGCAATCAGCCCCAGCATTTT. This sequence encodes CSAKLYRNSNQPQHF.

This clonotype was recorded a few times. The chain employs TRBV3-1 and TRBJ2-3; D is perhaps TRBD2 (6 bases). Trimming cost V 0 bases and J 1 base, with 11 bases left between them. This CDR3 has 16 residues. Germline V gene sequence: CDR1 LGHDT, CDR2 YNNKEL (reference sequence). The CDR3 DNA reads TGTGCCAGCAGCCAAGATACGGGGGACGGCACAGATACGCAGTATTTT. This codes for CASSQDTGDGTDTQYF.

This clonotype was counted ten times or more. This chain links TRBV7-9 with TRBJ1-6, with TRBD1 as a possible D gene (6 bases). CDR1 SEHNR and CDR2 FQNEAQ come from the germline V gene (reference sequence). Deletions cut 4 bases from V and 4 bases from J, with 17 bases between. The CDR3 loop spans 17 amino acids. The CDR3 region is CASSSGPGQQYNSPLHF. CDR3 sequence (DNA): TGTGCCAGCAGCTCGGGGCCCGGACAGCAATATAATTCACCCCTCCACTTT.

This clonotype was observed at least ten times. This chain connects TRBV7-9 to TRBJ1-2, with a weak D call TRBD1 (5 bases). V was trimmed by 1 base and J by 0 bases, leaving 12 bases between them. The CDR3 contains 16 residues. Per germline, CDR1 SEHNR and CDR2 FQNEAQ (reference sequence). In nucleotides, the CDR3 is TGTGCCAGCAGCTTAGTATGGGGGGGGTCTAACTATGGCTACACCTTC. Protein: CASSLVWGGSNYGYTF. Full variable domain (outside the CDR3, taken from reference TRBV7-9 and TRBJ1-2): DTGVSQNPRHKITKRGQNVTFRCDPISEHNRLYWYRQTLGQGPEFLTYFQNEAQLEKSRLLSDRFSAERPKGSFSTLEIQRTEQGDSAMYLCASSLVWGGSNYGYTFGSGTRLTVV.

The CDR3 nucleotides read TGCAGTGCTAGAGTTCCAGGGTCAAATGAGCAGTTCTTC. This translates into CSARVPGSNEQFF. The rearrangement uses TRBV20-1 and TRBJ2-1, with D tentatively TRBD1 (5 bases). Germline values: CDR1 DFQATT, CDR2 SNEGSKA (reference sequence). CDR3 length: 13 amino acids. Trimming stripped 1 base from V and 7 bases from J, with 11 bases between.

V usage is TRBV27 and J usage is TRBJ1-1; D not resolved. The V gene's germline CDR1 is MNHEY and CDR2 SMNVEV (reference sequence). This CDR3 is 13 amino acids long. Trimming took off 2 bases at V and 6 bases at J, with 10 bases between the two ends. CDR3 residues: CASSLQSFSEAFF. The CDR3 coding sequence is TGTGCCAGCAGTTTACAGTCTTTTTCTGAAGCTTTCTTT.

This chain connects TRBV20-1 to TRBJ2-7; 8 bases are a match to TRBD2. V lost 5 bases and J lost 4; bases outside the gene matches: 7. The length of the CDR3 is 13 residues. Per germline, CDR1 DFQATT and CDR2 SNEGSKA (reference sequence). The CDR3 region has the DNA TGCAGTGCTCGCGGGGGGTCTCCGTACGAGCAGTACTTC. Amino acid sequence: CSARGGSPYEQYF.

The gene calls are TRBV2 and TRBJ2-1; D unresolved. In germline, CDR1 is SNHLY, CDR2 FYNNEI. The V end lost 1 base, the J end lost 8 bases, and 9 bases lay between the germline ends. This CDR3 contains 13 residues. CDR3 sequence reads: CASSEGWADEQFF. CDR3 nucleotide sequence: TGTGCCAGCAGTGAAGGGTGGGCTGATGAGCAGTTCTTC.

This clonotype was recorded many times. The chain has TRBV6-5 and TRBJ2-7, with unresolved D. V lost 4 bases and J 6 bases, leaving 7 bases between the germline ends. This CDR3 has 11 amino acids. Germline V gene sequence: CDR1 MNHEY, CDR2 SVGAGI. CDR3 protein: CASSSGREQYF. CDR3 sequence (DNA): TGTGCCAGCAGTTCAGGCCGCGAGCAGTACTTC.

A word on this clonotype: Just one base apart from a much larger clone, this may be a read error. The rearrangement links TRBV7-3 to TRBJ1-1; D perhaps matches TRBD1 (6 bases). The length of the CDR3 is 16 residues. Germline-derived CDR1 and CDR2 are SGHTA and FQGTGA. As DNA, the CDR3 is TGTACCAGCAGCTTAAATTCTGGGGGGCCCGGCACTGAAGCTTTCTTT. Its translation is CTSSLNSGGPGTEAFF.

J is TRBJ2-7 and V is TRBV4-3; D ambiguous. Germline-derived CDR1 and CDR2 are LGHNA and YSLEER. V lost 0 bases to trimming and J lost 2 bases, with 8 bases between them. The CDR3 runs to 14 residues. The CDR3 nucleotides are TGCGCCAGCAGCCAAGATCCGGGCCCCTACGAGCAGTACTTC. Translating gives CASSQDPGPYEQYF.

The chain carries TRBV19 and TRBJ1-1; D is undetermined. This CDR3 region has 13 residues. V lost 3 bases, J lost 10 bases, and 15 bases lay in between. Per germline, CDR1 LNHDA and CDR2 SQIVND (reference sequence). The CDR3 loop reads CASSINGIVSAFF. CDR3 DNA sequence: TGTGCCAGTAGTATCAACGGGATAGTTTCAGCTTTCTTT.

Note on this clonotype: A much larger clone lies a single base off, so this may be a read error. The CDR3 ends on some other residue instead of the conserved phenylalanine or tryptophan, so this is likely a read error. This chain connects TRBV7-9 to TRBJ1-6; no clear D gene. The CDR3 is 18 residues long. Germline assignment: CDR1 SEHNR and CDR2 FQNEAQ (reference sequence). The ends were cut back, 5 bases at V and 0 bases at J, with 17 bases in the middle. In nucleotides, the CDR3 is TGTGCCAGCAGCAACACGGGGAACTTTAACTCCTATAATTCACCCCTCCACTCT. Amino acid sequence: CASSNTGNFNSYNSPLHS.

This clonotype was counted ten times or more. The CDR3 DNA is TGTGCCAGCAGCCTGCAGCGGAAGAGTAGAGAGACCCAGTACTTC. Its translation is CASSLQRKSRETQYF. The chain combines TRBV7-8 with TRBJ2-5; tentative D call: TRBD2 (5 bases). The V and J ends lost 5 bases and 4 bases respectively, with 17 bases between them. Germline CDR1 reads SGHVS; CDR2 reads FQNEAQ. The CDR3 loop spans 15 amino acids.

This clonotype came up a few times. The chain links TRBV3-1 to TRBJ2-1, with D uncertain. This CDR3 region has 15 residues. Germline V gene lookup returns CDR1 LGHDT and CDR2 YNNKEL (reference sequence). Between the trimmed V and J ends, which lost 3 bases and 0 bases, there was a span of 9 bases. The CDR3 reads CASSHMESSYNEQFF. In DNA, the CDR3 is TGTGCCAGCAGCCATATGGAAAGCTCCTACAATGAGCAGTTCTTC.

This clonotype was picked up many times. The J gene is TRBJ2-7, the V gene TRBV25-1; TRBD2 matches at 9 bases. J was trimmed by 4 bases and V by 6 bases; bases with no gene match: 10. CDR3 length: 15 residues. Germline CDR1 and CDR2: MGHDK and SYGVNS. The CDR3 nucleotides are TGTGCCAGCAGGAAGGGCGAGCGGGGGGCTTACGAGCAGTACTTC. Residues: CASRKGERGAYEQYF.